This section outlines one TCR beta chain sequence together with its context. No antigen is known for it. There are no base qualities to consult, and no much larger clone falls within one base. This sample is part of a study of blood T cell repertoires in COVID-19 (dated by TCRdb to 2020 to 2021). Notes on the research overall: Samples covering the acute and convalescent phases of COVID-19 were provided by collaborators in the United States, Italy and Spain. The samples were drawn from two sources: the first 160 participants of the ongoing ImmuneRACE study, and 1,000 to 1,500 subjects contributed by 6 global collaborators. Where available, HLA class I and class II types were obtained from metadata supplied by the sample provider rather than from assay-based typing. The prospective study material was composed of cDNA or gDNA derived from T cells, B-cell-depleted T cells, or PBMCs. A de-identified subject ID, COVID-19 status, age in years and sex were almost always included in the sample metadata. A freely available public database, intended as a resource for researchers studying the immune response to SARS-CoV-2, is where the repertoires were released. The dataset comprised deeply sampled blood TCRbeta repertoires from subjects exposed to, actively infected with, or recovered from COVID-19.

Collaborating institutions collected whole blood in K2EDTA tubes following their own protocols. For TCRbeta analysis, collaborators shipped samples as frozen whole blood, isolated PBMCs, or DNA extracted from either of those sample types. The CDR3 contains 15 residues, cysteine and phenylalanine counted. The DNA shown is the 45-base CDR3, in frame from base 1. As encoded in the germline V gene, CDR1 is SNHLY while CDR2 is FYNNEI. V is pruned by 8 bases and J by 5 bases, leaving 8 bases of the junction without a gene match. What the work shows at the level of the full study, not this receptor alone: The quantity of clinical and demographic metadata differed by source and by participant and was supplied without curation.

TCRbeta CDR3 regions were amplified from genomic DNA using the immunoSEQ Assay, a bias-controlled multiplex PCR. The original pipeline was this. Within the assay, amplification of reference gene primers was used to estimate how many nucleated cells each sample contained. Sequence reads were collapsed and filtered to measure the absolute abundance of every unique TCRbeta CDR3 rearrangement. For each sample, productive Simpson clonality was calculated as the square root of Simpson's diversity index across productive rearrangements. TCRdb took over this immuneACCESS table, retaining in-frame rearrangements with V and J assigned. Such tables are incomplete; in checked studies, under half of the missing clones stem from an unresolved V gene, and the remainder is unexplained. V, J and clone size are those of that table, while D and trimming were read from the DNA. This sample holds about 90,000 clones; about 91% were observed only once. The top ten clonotypes cover 0.35% to 0.5% of the sample.

The chain links TRBV2 with TRBJ2-1, and 11 junction bases match TRBD2. The receptor was derived from a man aged 60-69 years with acute or convalescent COVID-19. The sample taken for sequencing was peripheral blood. The CDR3 has the sequence CASSALAGGNNEQFF. Read as DNA, the sequence is TGTGCCAGCTCCGCTCTAGCGGGAGGTAACAATGAGCAGTTCTTC.